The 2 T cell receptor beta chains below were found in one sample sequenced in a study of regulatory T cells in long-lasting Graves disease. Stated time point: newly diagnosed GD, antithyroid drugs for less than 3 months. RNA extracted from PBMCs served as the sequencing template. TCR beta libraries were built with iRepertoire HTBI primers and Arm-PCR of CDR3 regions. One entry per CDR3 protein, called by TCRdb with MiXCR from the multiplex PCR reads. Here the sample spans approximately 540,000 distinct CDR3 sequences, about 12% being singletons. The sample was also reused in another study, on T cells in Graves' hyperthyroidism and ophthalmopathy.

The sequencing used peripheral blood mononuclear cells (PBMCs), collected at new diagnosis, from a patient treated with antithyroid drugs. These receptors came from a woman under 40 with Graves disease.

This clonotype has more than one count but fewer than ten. The CDR3 spells CASNPRGFGNTIYF. CDR3 bases: TGTGCCAGCAATCCCAGGGGATTCGGAAACACCATATATTTT. The chain uses TRBV6-2 or TRBV6-3 and TRBJ1-3, with D perhaps TRBD1 (6 bases). The CDR3 sequence is 14 residues long. V was shortened by 7 bases and J by 4 bases, with 14 bases between the two germline ends. The germline CDR1 and CDR2 sequences are MNHEY and SVGEGT.

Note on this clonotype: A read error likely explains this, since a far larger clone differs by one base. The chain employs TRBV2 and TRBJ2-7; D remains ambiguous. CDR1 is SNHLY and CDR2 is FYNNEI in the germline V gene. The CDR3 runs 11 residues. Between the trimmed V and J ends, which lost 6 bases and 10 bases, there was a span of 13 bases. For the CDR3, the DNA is TGTGCCAGCAGGGACGAAGAGGCCCAGTACTTC. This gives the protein CASRDEEAQYF.